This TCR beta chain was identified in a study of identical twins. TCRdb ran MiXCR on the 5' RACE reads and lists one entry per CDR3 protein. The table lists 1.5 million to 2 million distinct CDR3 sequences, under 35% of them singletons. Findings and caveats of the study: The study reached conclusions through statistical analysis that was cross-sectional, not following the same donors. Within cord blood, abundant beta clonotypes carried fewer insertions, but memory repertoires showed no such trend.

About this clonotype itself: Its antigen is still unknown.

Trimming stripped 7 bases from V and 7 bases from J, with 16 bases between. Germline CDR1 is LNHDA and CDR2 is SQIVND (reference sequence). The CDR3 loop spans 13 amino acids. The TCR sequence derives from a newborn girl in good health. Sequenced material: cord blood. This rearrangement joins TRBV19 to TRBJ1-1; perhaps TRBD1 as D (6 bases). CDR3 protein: CASTPTGGVEAFF. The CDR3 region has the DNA TGTGCCAGTACCCCGACAGGTGGGGTTGAAGCTTTCTTT.